Listed below are T cell receptor beta chains from one sample, sequenced in a study of blood T cells in healthy people across ages. MiXCR, applied by TCRdb to the 5' RACE reads, yields one record per CDR3 protein. Among around 400,000 distinct CDR3 sequences, about half were seen once, and the ten largest hold approximately 51%. Sequenced sample: blood. Receptors originate from a man in his fifties or sixties in good health. The CDR3 runs from the conserved cysteine through the conserved F or W. D genes are given only for firm matches. Not all rows give a size; the values are once, few, many and, for expanded clones, a class.

TRBV7-8,once,-,TRBJ2-5,CASSLAQRAPQETQYF,TGTGCCAGCAGCTTAGCGCAACGGGCTCCGCAAGAGACCCAGTACTTC
TRBV11-2,-,-,TRBJ2-6,CASSLVGITSGANVLTF,TGTGCCAGCAGCTTAGTGGGGATTACCTCTGGGGCCAACGTCCTGACTTTC
TRBV29-1,-,-,TRBJ2-2,CSVDSYGELFF,TGCAGCGTTGATTCATACGGGGAGCTGTTTTTT
TRBV27,many,-,TRBJ2-3,CASSFLGTDTQYF,TGTGCCAGCAGTTTCCTTGGTACAGATACGCAGTATTTT
TRBV4-2,-,-,TRBJ2-7,CASSQEPGQNSYEQYF,TGTGCCAGCAGCCAGGAACCAGGACAGAACTCCTACGAGCAGTACTTC
TRBV7-9,-,-,TRBJ2-1,CASSLAEGWGEQFF,TGTGCCAGCAGCTTAGCGGAGGGGTGGGGTGAGCAGTTCTTC
TRBV27,few,TRBD2,TRBJ2-7,CASSRRTSARDEQYF,TGTGCCAGCAGTCGGAGGACTAGCGCTAGGGACGAGCAGTACTTC
TRBV20-1,-,-,TRBJ2-1,CSARGGAFYNEQFF,TGCAGTGCTAGAGGGGGGGCCTTCTACAATGAGCAGTTCTTC
TRBV28,-,-,TRBJ1-5,CASITSREGQPQHF,TGTGCCAGCATAACCTCAAGGGAGGGGCAGCCCCAGCATTTT
TRBV6-6,few,TRBD2,TRBJ2-3,CASSYGLAGADTQYF,TGTGCCAGCAGTTACGGGCTAGCGGGAGCAGATACGCAGTATTTT
TRBV20-1,few,TRBD2,TRBJ2-3,CSAYGLAGGQDISTDTQYF,TGCAGTGCCTATGGACTAGCGGGGGGCCAAGACATTAGCACAGATACGCAGTATTTT